This TCR beta chain came from a study of cytomegalovirus exposure and HLA in healthy donors. Germline CDR1 MNHNS, CDR2 SASEGT. The CDR3 extends over 13 amino acids. The V end was cut by 6 bases, the J end by 0 bases, with 6 bases between. In the PCR, 60 Vbeta and 13 Jbeta primers were used. Clones were sequenced by immunoSEQ multiplex PCR, and TCRdb holds only the in-frame ones, with some missing. The top ten clones hold about 12% of a sample with tens of thousands of clones, about 60% of them seen once. The TCR sequence derives from a man between 60 and 75 years old in good health and CMV-seropositive. The chain couples TRBV6-1 to TRBJ2-1; TRBD2 is a possible D gene (6 bases). Material: PBMCs. The CDR3 bases are TGTGCCAGCAGCGGGAGCTCCTACAATGAGCAGTTCTTC. Its translation is CASSGSSYNEQFF.